This entry is about one TCR beta chain. Antigen unknown. PCR employed 60 Vbeta and 13 Jbeta primers. Repertoires were generated with immunoSEQ multiplex PCR, while TCRdb's copy carries only in-frame clones and drops some. The sample contains roughly 93,000 clones, 76% of which appear only once. The data were taken from a study of cytomegalovirus exposure and HLA in healthy donors. With V trimmed by 1 base and J by 7 bases, 10 bases remained unmatched. The CDR3 is 17 residues long. From germline, CDR1 is LNHDA and CDR2 SQIVND (reference sequence). Broader study findings: V- and J-gene trimming in TCR beta was tied to a missense DCLRE1C variant by an analysis performed later.

The sequence was collected from a man aged 35 to 55 in good health and CMV-seronegative. The chain is built from TRBV19 and TRBJ1-1; 12 bases line up with TRBD1. Sequenced: PBMCs. In nucleotides, the CDR3 is TGTGCCAGTAGTATAGCGAACCCGGGACAGGGGGCGATTGAAGCTTTCTTT. Protein: CASSIANPGQGAIEAFF.